The next 18 T cell receptor beta chains were all read from a single sample in a study of cytomegalovirus exposure and HLA in healthy donors. The PCR used 60 Vbeta and 13 Jbeta primers. TCRdb's copy holds only in-frame clones and misses some; the assay was immunoSEQ multiplex PCR. The sample carries 55,000 to 65,000 clones, roughly 90% recorded once. Sequenced sample: PBMCs. Receptors were obtained from a man under 40 in good health and CMV-seropositive.

The chain recombines TRBV5-1 with TRBJ2-5, with a tentative D call TRBD2 (6 bases). V gave up 4 bases and J gave up 1 base, with 11 bases separating them. The CDR3 runs to 14 residues. CDR1 and CDR2 (germline): SGHRS, YFSETQ. CDR3 sequence: CASSEGLTQETQYF. The CDR3 DNA follows: TGCGCCAGCAGCGAGGGACTGACCCAAGAGACCCAGTACTTC.

V is TRBV15 and J is TRBJ2-7; 11 bases map to TRBD1. The V segment lost 3 bases and the J segment 3 bases; nucleotides outside the gene matches: 4. Per germline, CDR1 LNHNV and CDR2 YYDKDF (reference sequence). The CDR3 runs to 15 residues. The CDR3 is CATSRAGTGGYEQYF. The CDR3 DNA sequence: TGTGCCACCAGCAGGGCCGGGACAGGGGGCTACGAGCAGTACTTC.

This clone was seen a single time. This chain joins TRBV6-5 and TRBJ2-7; D is unresolved. This CDR3 region has 13 residues. Germline CDR1 reads MNHEY; CDR2 reads SVGAGI. Trimming took 2 bases from V and 4 from J, leaving 9 bases between them. For the CDR3, the DNA is TGTGCCAGCAGTTACCAAGAACGGTACGAGCAGTACTTC. It specifies CASSYQERYEQYF.

The chain carries TRBV11-2 and TRBJ2-3, with D perhaps matching TRBD2 (6 bases). Trimming took off 4 bases at V and 1 base at J, with 18 bases between the two ends. CDR1 is SGHAT and CDR2 is FQNNGV in the germline V gene. The CDR3 has 17 residues. CDR3 amino acids: CASSSYETRLGTDTQYF. The CDR3, as DNA: TGTGCCAGCAGCTCTTATGAGACTAGGCTGGGCACAGATACGCAGTATTTT.

This clone appeared a single time. This CDR3 is CASSAGTSGYEQYF. The DNA for the CDR3 is TGTGCCAGCAGCGCCGGGACTAGCGGCTACGAGCAGTACTTC. This chain joins TRBV7-6 and TRBJ2-7; 11 nucleotides match TRBD2. Germline values: CDR1 SGHVS, CDR2 FNYEAQ. The CDR3 is 14 amino acids. Unmatched junction bases numbered 3, after V lost 5 bases and J lost 3 bases.

The CDR3 spells CASSEEVRGSSEPQHF. DNA of the CDR3: TGTGCCAGCAGTGAAGAAGTCAGGGGGTCCTCAGAGCCCCAGCATTTT. The gene calls are TRBV6-1 and TRBJ1-5, with 7 bases that match TRBD1. The germline gives CDR1 MNHNS, CDR2 SASEGT. The CDR3 sequence is 16 residues long. V dropped 1 base and J dropped 8; count of bases not matched to a gene: 11.

The chain joins TRBV2 to TRBJ1-1, with 8 bases matching TRBD1. The V segment lost 5 bases and the J segment 4 bases; nucleotides outside the gene matches: 6. CDR3 size: 14 residues. Germline lookup yields CDR1 SNHLY and CDR2 FYNNEI. CDR3 sequence reads: CASSPGQGGTEAFF. DNA of the CDR3: TGTGCCAGCAGTCCTGGACAGGGAGGCACTGAAGCTTTCTTT.

V usage is TRBV27 and J usage is TRBJ2-2, with D possibly matching TRBD2 (5 bases). Germline lookup yields CDR1 MNHEY and CDR2 SMNVEV (reference sequence). The CDR3 has 14 amino acids. With 3 bases removed from V and 6 bases from J, the gap between germline ends came to 11 bases. Here the CDR3 reads CASSFGIGAGELFF. The DNA of the CDR3 is TGTGCCAGCAGTTTCGGGATTGGGGCCGGGGAGCTGTTTTTT.

V usage is TRBV21-1 and J usage is TRBJ2-3; the table's TRBD1 call for D was not verified on the DNA. TRBV21-1 is a pseudogene segment. The CDR3 has 20 residues. DNA for the CDR3: TGTGCCAGCAGCAAAAAGGATCTCCGGGACAACCCTGGAACCACAGATACGCAGTATTTT. Translation gives CASSKKDLRDNPGTTDTQYF.

This clone was counted once. This chain connects TRBV4-3 to TRBJ2-7; TRBD1 matches 10 bases. The CDR3 totals 15 residues. CDR1 is LGHNA, CDR2 YSLEER, per germline. Trimming cost V 4 bases and J 0 bases; bases outside gene matches: 3. The CDR3 DNA follows: TGCGCCAGCAGCCGCCGGACAGGGGGCTCCTACGAGCAGTACTTC. As protein: CASSRRTGGSYEQYF.

The genes are TRBV9 and TRBJ2-1, with TRBD2 identical over 9 bases. V dropped 4 bases and J dropped 4; count of bases not matched to a gene: 6. This CDR3 contains 15 residues. Germline V gives CDR1 SGDLS, CDR2 YYNGEE. The CDR3 DNA sequence: TGTGCCAGCAGCTTTCGACTAGCGGATTACAATGAGCAGTTCTTC. This sequence encodes CASSFRLADYNEQFF.

The rearrangement links TRBV10-2 to TRBJ2-5, with D uncertain. The V end lost 4 bases, the J end lost 0 bases, and 18 bases lay between the germline ends. The germline V gene encodes CDR1 WSHSY and CDR2 SAAADI. The CDR3 consists of 17 residues. The CDR3 bases are TGCGCCAGCAGTGGGCCCTTTCTAGATTTGTACCAAGAGACCCAGTACTTC. Protein sequence: CASSGPFLDLYQETQYF.

This rearrangement joins TRBV7-2 to TRBJ1-5; weak D call: TRBD1 (5 bases). The length of the CDR3 is 15 residues. V was pared by 2 bases and J by 2 bases, with 10 bases between. The germline CDR1 and CDR2 sequences are SGHTA and FQGNSA. CDR3 sequence: CASSLSGGGNQPQHF. CDR3 in DNA: TGTGCCAGCAGCTTAAGCGGGGGAGGCAATCAGCCCCAGCATTTT.

J is TRBJ1-5 and V is TRBV4-1; the D gene is possibly TRBD1 (6 bases). The ends were cut back, 1 base at V and 7 bases at J, with 14 bases in the middle. This CDR3 is built from 15 residues. From germline, CDR1 is MGHRA and CDR2 YSYEKL. The CDR3 reads CASSQVVGAGQPQHF. The CDR3 coding sequence is TGCGCCAGCAGCCAAGTGGTGGGGGCAGGGCAGCCCCAGCATTTT.

The chain couples TRBV7-8 to TRBJ1-1; D gene ambiguous. V shed 0 bases and J shed 5 bases, with 10 bases lying between them. The CDR3 sequence is 14 residues long. Germline CDR1 SGHVS, CDR2 FQNEAQ. The CDR3 is CASSLAGPMTEAFF. CDR3 coding DNA: TGTGCCAGCAGCTTAGCGGGCCCGATGACTGAAGCTTTCTTT.

This clone has only a few counts. V gene TRBV28 combines with J gene TRBJ1-5; D is possibly TRBD1 (6 bases). This CDR3 contains 15 residues. Germline V gene lookup returns CDR1 MDHEN and CDR2 SYDVKM. The ends were cut back, 6 bases at V and 3 bases at J, with 15 bases in the middle. CDR3 sequence: CASSPRGSLNQPQHF. The CDR3 nucleotides are TGTGCCAGCAGCCCCAGGGGCTCTCTCAATCAGCCCCAGCATTTT.

This sequence joins TRBV5-1 and TRBJ2-7; 7 bases are a match to TRBD2. CDR3 size: 16 residues. The germline V gene has CDR1 SGHRS and CDR2 YFSETQ. The trim removed 0 bases at V and 1 base at J, leaving 7 bases unmatched. Written as DNA, the CDR3 is TGCGCCAGCAGCTTGGCCGGGGGGTTGGGGTCCTACGAGCAGTACTTC. Its translation: CASSLAGGLGSYEQYF.

This sequence joins TRBV19 and TRBJ2-1, with D perhaps TRBD2 (6 bases). The germline V gene has CDR1 LNHDA and CDR2 SQIVND (reference sequence). The CDR3 extends over 13 amino acids. Trimming took off 11 bases at V and 2 bases at J, with 13 bases between the two ends. The CDR3 DNA reads as TGTGCCTCGGGAGCCTCAACCTACAATGAGCAGTTCTTC. Translation: CASGASTYNEQFF.